The present TCR beta chain was sequenced within a study of CD8+ T cells in alopecia areata. The CDR3 spans 15 residues. Between the trimmed V and J ends, which lost 6 bases and 7 bases, there was a span of 19 bases. Germline CDR1 is ENHRY and CDR2 is SYGVKD. Sample treatment: oral pan-JAK inhibitor, 5-10 mg twice daily. RNA extraction and reverse transcription yielded cDNA as sequencing template. Clones were sequenced by immunoSEQ multiplex PCR, and TCRdb holds only the in-frame ones, with some missing. The repertoire holds over 150,000 clones, with over 45% as singletons. This clone was detected a few times.

The sample here was CD4+ T cells sorted from blood, taken at week 24, from a patient treated with tofacitinib. V gene TRBV10-3 combines with J gene TRBJ2-1; either TRBD1 or TRBD2 may fit D (5 bases each). The receptor was isolated from a human donor with alopecia areata. In nucleotides, the CDR3 is TGTGCCATCAGCGCCGGGGCCCTAACTAGGAATGAGCAGTTCTTC. Its protein is CAISAGALTRNEQFF.